The source of this T cell receptor (beta chain) is a study of T cell responses to AZD1222 COVID-19 vaccine (dated by TCRdb to the early 2020s). Turning to the overall study: TCR sequencing was performed for roughly 250 trial participants, of whom roughly 200 were given two doses of AZD1222 and some 26 were given two doses of MenACWY control vaccine. Trial participants were enrolled into age subgroups of 18-55, 56-69 and 70-plus years, which contained about 160, 30 and 59 TCR-sequenced participants, respectively.

From the cysteine up to the phenylalanine, the CDR3 has a length of 14 residues. Left in the record is the CDR3 DNA by itself, 42 bases read in frame from the first base. CDR1 MDHEN and CDR2 SYDVKM were looked up in the germline V gene. A distance of 16 bases separates the germline ends of V and J, which lose 3 bases and 8 bases respectively. General conclusions and limits of the study: A significant rise in spike-specific TCR breadth and depth was observed after two AZD1222 doses relative to day 0 and relative to MenACWY recipients. Participants were mostly white British, with more females than males. The authors suggested clonal diversity may have been underestimated. Conclusions about previously exposed vaccinees were limited because only six AZD1222 recipients were SARS-CoV-2 seropositive at baseline. CD4 TCRs associated with the vaccine covered the entire spike protein, and the dominant responses were in regions 160-218 and 743-854. Nearly half of unique spike-specific TCRs reportedly recognized epitopes outside regions mutated in the B.1.351 and B.1.1.7 variants. Because no samples from the day 14 peak response were available, repertoires could be characterized only after the peak T cell response. The 56-69-year group was small, and its depth increase did not reach significance, likely because of low power.

The CDR3 regions of human TCRbeta chains were subjected to immunosequencing. The paper's data handling went like this. Repertoire TCRs were matched against a reference library of SARS-CoV-2-specific TCRs generated with the MIRA antigen-specificity platform. Breadth was defined as the fraction of unique TCRs that were SARS-CoV-2-associated. Depth was defined as the fraction of total T cells that were SARS-CoV-2-associated. Using the MIRA data, every spike-specific TCR was mapped to the spike region that the TCR reacted to and assigned to either a CD4 or a CD8 class. Log10-transformed breadth and depth values were compared by one-way ANOVA with Sidak's multiple comparisons tests. Drawn from immuneACCESS, this table holds only the in-frame rearrangements with V and J called that TCRdb kept. Clones are partly lost; checked studies trace under half to an unresolved V gene and leave the rest unexplained. From that table come the V and J calls and clone size; the DNA was used to work out D and trimming. For this sample the table gives roughly 80,000 clones, of which roughly 88% were detected only once. The ten largest clones add up to roughly 4.7% of the sample.

With regard to this clone: The target of this receptor is not known. No qualities accompany the bases; no much larger clone lies one base away.

Explained via the paper, the time point label denotes: baseline before first vaccination. Sample treatment or condition, as interpreted from the label and publication: meningococcal conjugate vaccine given as trial control. Vaccinee samples came from UK trials COV001 and COV002, including a single-blind randomized controlled phase 2/3 trial of AZD1222 (ChAdOx1 nCoV-19) in healthy adults. For TCRbeta chain sequencing, PBMC samples were collected from trial participants at day 0 and at day 28 after the second dose. The V and J genes are TRBV28 and TRBJ1-2; TRBD1 is possibly the D segment (5 matching bases). The receptor was derived from an adult in good health. Sequenced here: peripheral blood, sampled on day 0 of MenACWY control vaccination. The DNA sequence is as follows: TGTGCCAGCAGTTTGGGTGACAGATCGACAGGCTACACCTTC. It translates as CASSLGDRSTGYTF.